These 8 T cell receptor beta chains came from one sample sequenced in a study of PD-1 blockade in classical Hodgkin lymphoma. Documented time point: cycle 4 day 1 (C4D1), after 6 weeks of nivolumab. With no exception, relapse followed autologous stem cell transplantation in all patients, and brentuximab vedotin exposure varied. The table came from immunoSEQ multiplex PCR; TCRdb's copy has only in-frame clones and leaves some out. Among 100,000 or so clones listed, 75% to 95% were seen once. This material consisted of peripheral blood mononuclear cells (PBMCs), taken before the fourth cycle of nivolumab. These receptors all stem from a human donor with classical Hodgkin lymphoma.

V usage is TRBV6-6 and J usage is TRBJ1-3; tentatively, D is TRBD1 (5 bases). V lost 2 bases, J lost 10 bases, and 9 bases lay in between. The CDR3 loop spans 12 amino acids. In germline, CDR1 is MNHNY, CDR2 SVGAGI (reference sequence). In DNA form, the CDR3 reads TGTGCCAGCAGTTACGCGCGACAGACCATATATTTT. Amino acid sequence: CASSYARQTIYF.

The chain employs TRBV18 and TRBJ2-5; D might be TRBD1 (5 bases). The V end was cut by 3 bases, the J end by 1 base, with 6 bases between. The germline V gene has CDR1 KGHSH and CDR2 LQKENI. There are 13 residues in the CDR3. CDR3 protein: CASSPGAQETQYF. CDR3 in DNA: TGTGCCAGCTCACCTGGGGCCCAAGAGACCCAGTACTTC. The full variable domain, rest sourced from reference TRBV18 and TRBJ2-5, is NAGVMQNPRHLVRRRGQEARLRCSPMKGHSHVYWYRQLPEEGLKFMVYLQKENIIDESGMPKERFSAEFPKEGPSILRIQQVVRGDSAAYFCASSPGAQETQYFGPGTRLLVL.

The J gene is TRBJ2-1, the V gene TRBV9; 9 bases match TRBD2. J was trimmed by 5 bases and V by 0 bases; bases with no gene match: 12. This CDR3 region has 18 residues. CDR1 is SGDLS and CDR2 is YYNGEE in the germline V gene. The CDR3 region has the DNA TGTGCCAGCAGCGTAGGCTTTATTCGGCGGGGGGGTCACAATGAGCAGTTCTTC. This sequence encodes CASSVGFIRRGGHNEQFF.

This CDR3 reads CASSSGGLAGNEQFF. The CDR3 nucleotides are TGTGCCAGCAGCTCCGGGGGACTAGCAGGCAATGAGCAGTTCTTC. V is TRBV7-3 and J is TRBJ2-1, with 9 bases matching TRBD2. The length of the CDR3 is 15 residues. The V segment lost 4 bases and the J segment 6 bases; nucleotides outside the gene matches: 7. Per germline, CDR1 SGHTA and CDR2 FQGTGA. Complete variable domain (other parts from reference TRBV7-3 and TRBJ2-1): GAGVSQTPSNKVTEKGKYVELRCDPISGHTALYWYRQSLGQGPEFLIYFQGTGAADDSGLPNDRFFAVRPEGSVSTLKIQRTERGDSAVYLCASSSGGLAGNEQFFGPGTRLTVL.

To note about this clone: Other DNA sequences in the sample encode the same CDR3. The rearrangement links TRBV5-1 to TRBJ2-7; TRBD2 matches at 7 bases. Germline assignment: CDR1 SGHRS and CDR2 YFSETQ. The V and J ends lost 5 bases and 0 bases, in that order; junction bases with no gene match: 5. CDR3 length: 14 residues. CDR3 bases: TGCGCCAGCAGGTCCAGGACTAGCTCCTACGAGCAGTACTTC. This gives the protein CASRSRTSSYEQYF.

The chain carries TRBV7-8 and TRBJ2-3; 12 bases are a match to TRBD2. V shed 6 bases and J 5 bases; nucleotides not matched to a gene: 6. The CDR3 loop spans 15 amino acids. Germline V gives CDR1 SGHVS, CDR2 FQNEAQ. The CDR3 sequence: CASRRLAGGQDTQYF. For the CDR3, the DNA is TGTGCCAGCAGGCGTCTAGCGGGGGGGCAAGATACGCAGTATTTT. Filled out from reference TRBV7-8 and TRBJ2-3, the complete variable domain reads GAGVSQSPRYKVAKRGQDVALRCDPISGHVSLFWYQQALGQGPEFLTYFQNEAQLDKSGLPSDRFFAERPEGSVSTLKIQRTQQEDSAVYLCASRRLAGGQDTQYFGPGTRLTVL.

V gene TRBV11-2 combines with J gene TRBJ2-7; 9 bases fit TRBD2. The V and J ends lost 5 bases and 2 bases, in that order; junction bases with no gene match: 10. The CDR3 has 16 residues. Germline V gene sequence: CDR1 SGHAT, CDR2 FQNNGV. CDR3 loop: CASSPLSGGPAYEQYF. The CDR3 DNA sequence: TGTGCCAGCAGCCCATTAAGCGGGGGGCCCGCCTACGAGCAGTACTTC.

The rearrangement links TRBV14 to TRBJ2-7, with 8 positions matching TRBD1. From germline, CDR1 is SGHDN and CDR2 FVKESK. This CDR3 has 15 residues. The V and J ends lost 3 bases and 4 bases, in that order; junction bases with no gene match: 8. CDR3 nucleotide sequence: TGTGCCAGCAGCCAGAGACAGGGGCCCGGATACGAGCAGTACTTC. Its translation is CASSQRQGPGYEQYF. Full variable domain (rest looked up from reference TRBV14 and TRBJ2-7): EAGVTQFPSHSVIEKGQTVTLRCDPISGHDNLYWYRRVMGKEIKFLLHFVKESKQDESGMPNNRFLAERTGGTYSTLKVQPAELEDSGVYFCASSQRQGPGYEQYFGPGTRLTVT.